This T cell receptor (beta chain) was captured in a study of CD8 T cells in Susac syndrome. After removal of 5 bases from V and 1 base from J, the junction contained 10 bases not matched to a gene. Germline CDR1 MDHEN, CDR2 SYDVKM. This CDR3 region has 16 residues. Random hexamers were used to reverse transcribe an amount of roughly 0.5 to 1 ug RNA. In TCRdb, the immunoSEQ multiplex PCR reads were re-called with MiXCR into one record per CDR3 protein. The sample contains some 190,000 distinct CDR3 sequences, almost 96% of which appear only once. The receptor comes from a human donor with multiple sclerosis. Sequencing was done on a sample of CD4+ T cells from PBMCs. The V gene is TRBV28, the J gene TRBJ2-7, with 8 bases aligning to TRBD1. The CDR3 loop reads CASSELDRALSYEQYF. In DNA, the CDR3 is TGTGCCAGCAGTGAATTGGACAGGGCGCTTTCCTACGAGCAGTACTTC.